One and the same sample provided the 5 T cell receptor beta chains below, sequenced in a study of shared clonotypes between healthy human individuals. Only in-frame clones appear in the TCRdb table, and some are missing; sequencing was by immunoSEQ multiplex PCR. The data show fewer than 2.5 million clones, 90% to 95% seen once. Sequenced material: naive CD4+ T cells from PBMCs. Subset noted: CD45RA+ positively selected. These receptors were obtained from a man aged 18 to 29 in good health. Some clones in this sample may be carry-over from other donors' samples.

V is TRBV2 and J is TRBJ2-2, with D tentatively TRBD1 (6 bases). Germline V CDR1 and CDR2: SNHLY, FYNNEI. The CDR3 is 15 residues long. The ends were cut back, 4 bases at V and 4 bases at J, with 13 bases in the middle. DNA of the CDR3: TGTGCCAGCAGTGCCCAGGGGCTGGCCACCGGGGAGCTGTTTTTT. This translates into CASSAQGLATGELFF.

This chain joins TRBV6-5 and TRBJ1-3, with D hard to call. Germline V gene lookup returns CDR1 MNHEY and CDR2 SVGAGI. Between the trimmed V and J ends, which lost 7 bases and 2 bases, there was a span of 9 bases. The CDR3 extends over 13 amino acids. As DNA, the CDR3 is TGTGCCAGCACCGAGCCGGCTGGAAACACCATATATTTT. Translating gives CASTEPAGNTIYF.

The chain joins TRBV27 to TRBJ2-1; 10 nucleotides line up with TRBD2. Germline V CDR1 and CDR2: MNHEY, SMNVEV (reference sequence). The length of the CDR3 is 18 residues. V lost 1 base to trimming and J lost 6 bases; unmatched junction nucleotides: 12. CDR3 sequence: CASSLYPSGRGGSNEQFF. CDR3 DNA sequence: TGTGCCAGCAGTTTATACCCTAGCGGGAGAGGGGGTTCCAATGAGCAGTTCTTC.

The chain uses TRBV28 and TRBJ2-2; D could derive from TRBD1 or TRBD2 (6 bases each). Germline V gene data show CDR1 as MDHEN and CDR2 as SYDVKM. CDR3 length: 16 amino acids. The V end lost 7 bases, the J end lost 4 bases, and 19 bases lay between the germline ends. In DNA, the CDR3 is TGTGCCAGCACCGCCTATCGGGGGCCTATCACCGGGGAGCTGTTTTTT. As protein: CASTAYRGPITGELFF.

This chain links TRBV29-1 with TRBJ1-1, with unresolved D. Germline CDR1 SQVTM, CDR2 ANQGSEA. V shed 5 bases and J shed 4 bases, with 11 bases lying between them. The CDR3 runs to 12 residues. The CDR3 DNA reads as TGCAGCGTTCGCTCAGGAGTCACTGAAGCTTTCTTT. Protein product: CSVRSGVTEAFF.